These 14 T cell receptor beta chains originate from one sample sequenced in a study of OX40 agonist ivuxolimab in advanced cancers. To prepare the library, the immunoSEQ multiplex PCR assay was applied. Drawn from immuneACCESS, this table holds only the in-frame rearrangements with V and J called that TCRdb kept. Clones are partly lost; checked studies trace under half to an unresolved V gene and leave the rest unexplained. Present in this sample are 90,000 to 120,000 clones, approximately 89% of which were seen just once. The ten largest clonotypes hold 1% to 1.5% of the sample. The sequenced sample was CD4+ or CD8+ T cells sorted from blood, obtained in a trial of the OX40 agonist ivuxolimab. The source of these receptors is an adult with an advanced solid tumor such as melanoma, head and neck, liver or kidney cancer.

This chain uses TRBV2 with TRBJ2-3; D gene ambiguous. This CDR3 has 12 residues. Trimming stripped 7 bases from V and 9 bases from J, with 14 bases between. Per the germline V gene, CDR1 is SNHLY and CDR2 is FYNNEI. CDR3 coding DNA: TGTGCCAGCACCGGAGTCCCTGGAACGCAGTATTTT. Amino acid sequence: CASTGVPGTQYF.

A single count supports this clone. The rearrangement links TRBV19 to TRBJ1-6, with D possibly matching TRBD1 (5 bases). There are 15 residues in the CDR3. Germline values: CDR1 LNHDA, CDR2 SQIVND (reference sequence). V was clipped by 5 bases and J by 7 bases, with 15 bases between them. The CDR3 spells CASSSQGRLNSPLHF. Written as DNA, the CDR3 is TGTGCCAGTAGTTCCCAGGGACGGCTGAATTCACCCCTCCACTTT.

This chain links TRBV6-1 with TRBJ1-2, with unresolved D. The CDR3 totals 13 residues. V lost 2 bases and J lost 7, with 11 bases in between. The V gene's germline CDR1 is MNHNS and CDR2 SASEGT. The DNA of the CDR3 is TGTGCCAGCAGTGAAAAAGGGCCCGGTGGCTACACCTTC. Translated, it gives CASSEKGPGGYTF.

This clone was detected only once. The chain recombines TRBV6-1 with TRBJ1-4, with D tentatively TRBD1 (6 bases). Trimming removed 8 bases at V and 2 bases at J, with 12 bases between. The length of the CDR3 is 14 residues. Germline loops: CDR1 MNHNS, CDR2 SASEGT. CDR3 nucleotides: TGTGCCAGCGAGGGGGGCGCGACTAATGAAAAACTGTTTTTT. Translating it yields CASEGGATNEKLFF.

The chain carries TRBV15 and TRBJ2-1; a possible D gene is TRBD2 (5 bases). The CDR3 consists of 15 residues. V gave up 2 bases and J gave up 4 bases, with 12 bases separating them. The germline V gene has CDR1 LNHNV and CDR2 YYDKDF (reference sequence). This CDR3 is CATSRTGSSYNEQFF. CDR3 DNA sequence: TGTGCCACCAGCAGAACGGGGAGCTCGTACAATGAGCAGTTCTTC.

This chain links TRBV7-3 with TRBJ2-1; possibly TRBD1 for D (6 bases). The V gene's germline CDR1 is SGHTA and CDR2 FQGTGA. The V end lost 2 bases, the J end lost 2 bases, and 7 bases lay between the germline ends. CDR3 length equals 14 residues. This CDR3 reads CASSLGGPYNEQFF. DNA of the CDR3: TGTGCCAGCAGCTTAGGGGGCCCCTACAATGAGCAGTTCTTC.

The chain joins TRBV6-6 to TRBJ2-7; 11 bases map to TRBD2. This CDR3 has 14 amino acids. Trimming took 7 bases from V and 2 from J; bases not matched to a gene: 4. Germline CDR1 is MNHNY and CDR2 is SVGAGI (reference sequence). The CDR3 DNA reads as TGTGCCAGCAAGGGGACTAGCGGCACCTACGAGCAGTACTTC. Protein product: CASKGTSGTYEQYF.

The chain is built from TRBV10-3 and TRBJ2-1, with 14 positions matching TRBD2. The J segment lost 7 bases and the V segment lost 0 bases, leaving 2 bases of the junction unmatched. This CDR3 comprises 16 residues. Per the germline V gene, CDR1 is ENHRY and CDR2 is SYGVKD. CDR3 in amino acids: CAISESTSGRGNEQFF. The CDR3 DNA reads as TGTGCCATCAGTGAGTCGACTAGCGGGAGGGGGAATGAGCAGTTCTTC.

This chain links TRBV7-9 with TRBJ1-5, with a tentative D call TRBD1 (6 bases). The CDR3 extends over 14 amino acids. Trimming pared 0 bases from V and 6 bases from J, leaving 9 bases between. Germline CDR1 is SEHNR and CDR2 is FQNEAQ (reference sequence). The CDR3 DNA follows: TGTGCCAGCAGCTTAGCACAGGGAGGTCAGCCCCAGCATTTT. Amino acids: CASSLAQGGQPQHF.

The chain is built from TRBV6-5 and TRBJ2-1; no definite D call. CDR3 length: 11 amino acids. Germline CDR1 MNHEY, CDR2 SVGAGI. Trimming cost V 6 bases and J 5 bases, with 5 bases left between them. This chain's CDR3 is CASSDHNEQFF. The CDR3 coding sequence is TGTGCCAGCAGCGACCACAATGAGCAGTTCTTC.

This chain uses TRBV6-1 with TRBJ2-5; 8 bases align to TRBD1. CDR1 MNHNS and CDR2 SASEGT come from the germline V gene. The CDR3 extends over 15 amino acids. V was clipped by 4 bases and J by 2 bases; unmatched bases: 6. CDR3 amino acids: CASSGTGSGQETQYF. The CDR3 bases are TGTGCCAGCAGTGGGACAGGGTCGGGGCAAGAGACCCAGTACTTC.

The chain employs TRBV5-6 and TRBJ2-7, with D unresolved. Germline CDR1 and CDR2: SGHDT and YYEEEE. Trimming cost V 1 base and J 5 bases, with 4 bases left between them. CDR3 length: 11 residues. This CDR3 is CASSLNHEQYF. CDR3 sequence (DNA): TGTGCCAGCAGCTTGAACCACGAGCAGTACTTC.

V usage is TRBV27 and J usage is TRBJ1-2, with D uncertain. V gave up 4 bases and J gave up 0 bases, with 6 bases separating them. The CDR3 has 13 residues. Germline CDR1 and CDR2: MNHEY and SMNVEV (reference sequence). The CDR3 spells CASSYRANYGYTF. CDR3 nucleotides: TGTGCCAGCAGTTACAGAGCTAACTATGGCTACACCTTC.

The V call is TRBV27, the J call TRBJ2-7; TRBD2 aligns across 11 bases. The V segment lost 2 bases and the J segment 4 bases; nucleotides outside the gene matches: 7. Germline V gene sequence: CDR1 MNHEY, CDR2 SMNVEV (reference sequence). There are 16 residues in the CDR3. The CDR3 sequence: CASSLTPGLAVYEQYF. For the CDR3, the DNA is TGTGCCAGCAGTTTAACGCCGGGACTAGCGGTTTACGAGCAGTACTTC.